A selection of T cell receptor beta chains follows, all from one sample in a study of T cells after yellow fever vaccination. One entry per CDR3 protein results from TCRdb running MiXCR on the 5' RACE reads. The sample has 500,000 to 650,000 distinct CDR3 sequences, roughly 13% seen once. The sample in question was PBMCs, obtained on the day of the yellow fever booster vaccination. The receptor set was obtained from a man younger than 40 who received the YFV17D yellow fever vaccine. The CDR3 runs from the conserved cysteine through the conserved F or W. The D gene is left open where the match is weak. Some rows mark clone size as missing; the rest say once, few, many or name a class of expanded clone.

DNA: TGTGCCAGCAGCCCGGCGGGGTTGAATTATGGCTACACCTTC
CDR3: CASSPAGLNYGYTF
D: .
J: TRBJ1-2
V: TRBV3-1
size: .

DNA: TGTGCCACCCACAGGGATTTTAACACTGAAGCTTTCTTT
CDR3: CATHRDFNTEAFF
D: .
J: TRBJ1-1
V: TRBV19
size: few

DNA: TGTGCCAGCAACCTAAACTACAATGAGCAGTTCTTC
CDR3: CASNLNYNEQFF
D: .
J: TRBJ2-1
V: TRBV12-3/TRBV12-4
size: .

DNA: TGTGCCAGCCTTACTAGCGGGAGAGGAGAGACCCAGTACTTC
CDR3: CASLTSGRGETQYF
D: TRBD2
J: TRBJ2-5
V: TRBV28
size: .

DNA: TGCAGCGTTGGCCCCAGGGGGGACATTCAGTACTTC
CDR3: CSVGPRGDIQYF
D: .
J: TRBJ2-4
V: TRBV29-1
size: few

DNA: TGTGCCACCAGCTCCCCTCGGAAGGAAGAACTGTTTTTT
CDR3: CATSSPRKEELFF
D: .
J: TRBJ1-4
V: TRBV15
size: .

DNA: TGCAGCGGAGCGACAGGGGGAAACACCATATATTTT
CDR3: CSGATGGNTIYF
D: TRBD1
J: TRBJ1-3
V: TRBV29-1
size: .

DNA: TGTGCCAGCAGCGTCCGGGACGTCAGTGAAAAACTGTTTTTT
CDR3: CASSVRDVSEKLFF
D: .
J: TRBJ1-4
V: TRBV7-2
size: .

DNA: TGCAGTGCTAGGGATCTAAATTCACCCCTCCACTTT
CDR3: CSARDLNSPLHF
D: .
J: TRBJ1-6
V: TRBV20-1
size: few

DNA: TGTGCCAGCAGCTTAGTTGGCGGGAGGGCCTTGAGCGACGAGCAGTACTTC
CDR3: CASSLVGGRALSDEQYF
D: TRBD2
J: TRBJ2-7
V: TRBV7-9
size: .

DNA: TGTGCCAGCAGCTTAGCGGCGGGACTAGCGGGACCTATATACAATGAGCAGTTCTTC
CDR3: CASSLAAGLAGPIYNEQFF
D: TRBD2
J: TRBJ2-1
V: TRBV7-6
size: .

DNA: TGTGCCAGCTCACTGGGGACTAGCGGGCTACCCCAGTTCTTC
CDR3: CASSLGTSGLPQFF
D: TRBD2
J: TRBJ2-1
V: TRBV18
size: .

DNA: TGCGCCAGCAGCTTTGGGGATTGGGGGATGAATGAAAAACTGTTTTTT
CDR3: CASSFGDWGMNEKLFF
D: .
J: TRBJ1-4
V: TRBV5-1
size: many

DNA: TGTGCCAGCAGTCTGCGGTTACTAGCGGGCACAGATACGCAGTATTTT
CDR3: CASSLRLLAGTDTQYF
D: TRBD2
J: TRBJ2-3
V: TRBV5-6
size: .

DNA: TGTGCCAGCAGTGCGGGGGATGTTGGGGAGCTGTTTTTT
CDR3: CASSAGDVGELFF
D: .
J: TRBJ2-2
V: TRBV2
size: .

DNA: TGTGCCAGCAGCCAGACAGGGACGGACTATGGCTACACCTTC
CDR3: CASSQTGTDYGYTF
D: TRBD1
J: TRBJ1-2
V: TRBV4-2
size: few

DNA: TGTGCCAGCAGCTTATCGACGAGCTACGAGCAGTACTTC
CDR3: CASSLSTSYEQYF
D: .
J: TRBJ2-7
V: TRBV7-3
size: .

DNA: TGCAGTGCCCCCGGCGCAATGGGCACAGATACGCAGTATTTT
CDR3: CSAPGAMGTDTQYF
D: .
J: TRBJ2-3
V: TRBV20-1
size: .

DNA: TGTGCCAGCACCACCACCGGGACTAGCGCCAATGAGCAGTTCTTC
CDR3: CASTTTGTSANEQFF
D: TRBD2
J: TRBJ2-1
V: TRBV7-9
size: .

DNA: TGTGCCACCAGCCAACCCCCCACAGATACGCAGTATTTT
CDR3: CATSQPPTDTQYF
D: .
J: TRBJ2-3
V: TRBV15
size: few

DNA: TGTGCCAGCAGCGTAGGGTTGCGAGAGACCCAGTACTTC
CDR3: CASSVGLRETQYF
D: .
J: TRBJ2-5
V: TRBV9
size: few

DNA: TGTGCCAGCAGTAAGATGGGGACTAGCTTCCGTACGCAGTATTTT
CDR3: CASSKMGTSFRTQYF
D: TRBD2
J: TRBJ2-3
V: TRBV5-6
size: .

DNA: TGTGCCGCTTCGGGACTAGCGGCCAAGAGCTCCTACAATGAGCAGTTCTTC
CDR3: CAASGLAAKSSYNEQFF
D: TRBD2
J: TRBJ2-1
V: TRBV7-9
size: .

DNA: TGTGCCAGCACCCCCCGGGGGGGTTATGAGCAGTTCTTC
CDR3: CASTPRGGYEQFF
D: TRBD2
J: TRBJ2-1
V: TRBV5-4
size: .

DNA: TGTGCCAGCAGCGTAGTGGTCGGGGGCGCAAAGCAGTATTTT
CDR3: CASSVVVGGAKQYF
D: .
J: TRBJ2-3
V: TRBV9
size: .

DNA: TGCGCCAGCAGCTTGCGGACAGGGAGTGAAAAACTGTTTTTT
CDR3: CASSLRTGSEKLFF
D: TRBD1
J: TRBJ1-4
V: TRBV5-1
size: many

DNA: TGCAGTGCTAGAGATCCTAGGGGAAATCAGCCCCAGCATTTT
CDR3: CSARDPRGNQPQHF
D: .
J: TRBJ1-5
V: TRBV20-1
size: .

DNA: TGTGCCAGCAGCTTAGGAGGGGACAGAGGGGAGACCCAGTACTTC
CDR3: CASSLGGDRGETQYF
D: TRBD1
J: TRBJ2-5
V: TRBV11-3
size: .

DNA: TGCAGTGCTAGTTTTGACAATGAGCAGTTCTTC
CDR3: CSASFDNEQFF
D: .
J: TRBJ2-1
V: TRBV20-1
size: .

DNA: TGTGCCAGCAGCTGGGGACTGTTCTACGAGCAGTACTTC
CDR3: CASSWGLFYEQYF
D: .
J: TRBJ2-7
V: TRBV11-2
size: .

DNA: TGTGCCACCAGACCTAACTTTAGGCGGGGGGACATTCAGTACTTC
CDR3: CATRPNFRRGDIQYF
D: TRBD2
J: TRBJ2-4
V: TRBV28
size: many

DNA: TGCGCCAGCAGCTTTGGCGATAACACTGAAGCTTTCTTT
CDR3: CASSFGDNTEAFF
D: .
J: TRBJ1-1
V: TRBV5-1
size: few

DNA: TGTGCCAGCACCCCATCGGGCAGGGGCTCTCAAGAGACCCAGTACTTC
CDR3: CASTPSGRGSQETQYF
D: .
J: TRBJ2-5
V: TRBV7-6
size: .